This T cell receptor (beta chain) was profiled in a study of beta chain features in type 1 diabetes. Reverse transcribing all isolated RNA meant expressed TCRB transcripts were sequenced. Profiling relied on immunoSEQ multiplex PCR, and the TCRdb table lists in-frame clones only, not all of them. In the table there are approximately 90,000 clones, 30% to 40% of which are singletons. With V trimmed by 4 bases and J by 5 bases, 3 bases remained unmatched. The CDR3 contains 12 residues. The germline gives CDR1 SGHRS, CDR2 YFSETQ. This clone appeared a few times. The J gene is TRBJ2-7, the V gene TRBV5-1; 7 bases map to TRBD1. The sequencing sample was made of stem cell memory CD4+ T cells from blood. The source is a woman younger than 30 in good health. In nucleotides, the CDR3 is TGCGCCAGCAGCCCAGACAGGGACGAGCAGTACTTC. It translates to CASSPDRDEQYF. Looking up the rest from reference TRBV5-1 and TRBJ2-7 gives the full variable domain: KAGVTQTPRYLIKTRGQQVTLSCSPISGHRSVSWYQQTPGQGLQFLFEYFSETQRNKGNFPGRFSGRQFSNSRSEMNVSTLELGDSALYLCASSPDRDEQYFGPGTRLTVT.